The T cell receptor (beta chain) described here comes from a study of T-cell memory formation after mild COVID-19. Across the whole study: Clusters were largely donor specific.

General observations from the study: CD8+ contracting clones occupied EMRA, while CD4+ ones occupied mainly CM and EM. Several responding clones turned up in pre-infection memory, indicating that cross-reactive memory may have taken part.

Libraries for TCRalpha and TCRbeta carried sample barcodes and unique molecular identifiers via 5'RACE. TCRdb recomputed calls from the 5' RACE reads with MiXCR, one row per CDR3 protein. The sample shows 160,000 or so distinct CDR3 sequences, roughly 31% of them seen only once. Worth noting for this clonotype: Its specificity is not known.

Sample: PBMCs or a T cell subset sorted from them (not recorded which). The sequence came from an adult woman who had mild COVID-19 (a few samples of this study predate the infection). Cell type and time point are not known.

DNA for the CDR3: TGCGCCAGCAGATCAGGGAACACTGAAGCTTTCTTT. This sequence encodes CASRSGNTEAFF. This rearrangement joins TRBV5-1 to TRBJ1-1; D gene ambiguous. Trimming removed 5 bases at V and 1 base at J, with 6 bases between. The CDR3 is 12 residues long. Germline V CDR1 and CDR2: SGHRS, YFSETQ.